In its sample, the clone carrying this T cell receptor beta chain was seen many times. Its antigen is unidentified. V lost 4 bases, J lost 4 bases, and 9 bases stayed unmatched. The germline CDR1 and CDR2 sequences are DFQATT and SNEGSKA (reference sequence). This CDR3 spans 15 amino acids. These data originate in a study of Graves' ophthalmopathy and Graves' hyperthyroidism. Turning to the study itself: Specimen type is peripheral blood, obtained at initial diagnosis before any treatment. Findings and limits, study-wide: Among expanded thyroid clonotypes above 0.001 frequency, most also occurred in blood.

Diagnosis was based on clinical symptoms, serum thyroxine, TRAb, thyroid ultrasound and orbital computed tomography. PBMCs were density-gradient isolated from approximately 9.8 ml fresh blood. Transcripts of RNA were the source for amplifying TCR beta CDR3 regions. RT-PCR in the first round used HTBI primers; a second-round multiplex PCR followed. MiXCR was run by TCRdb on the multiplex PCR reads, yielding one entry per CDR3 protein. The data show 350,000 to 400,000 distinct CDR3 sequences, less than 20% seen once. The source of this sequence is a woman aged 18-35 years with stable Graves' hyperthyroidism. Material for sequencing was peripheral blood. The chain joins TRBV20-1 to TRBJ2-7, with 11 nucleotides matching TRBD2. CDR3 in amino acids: CSATIAGGLRYEQYF. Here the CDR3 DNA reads TGCAGTGCTACCATAGCGGGGGGGCTCAGGTACGAGCAGTACTTC.